These T cell receptor beta chains were read from a single sample in a study of T cell changes during pregnancy in multiple sclerosis. TCRdb's copy holds only in-frame clones and misses some; the assay was immunoSEQ multiplex PCR. The sample consists of 50,000 to 60,000 clones, about nine tenths of them appearing once. The sequencing here drew on CD4+ T cells from peripheral blood mononuclear cells, taken in the first trimester of pregnancy. Receptors originate from a female donor with multiple sclerosis, enrolled in a pregnancy study. CDR3s include the opening cysteine and the closing phenylalanine or tryptophan. D genes are given only for firm matches. Clone size, where shown, is once, few, many, or a class for clones that have expanded.

NA	TRBJ2-3	NA	TRBV6-4	TGTGCCAGCAGTGACTCCAGGGTCCAGTATTTT	CASSDSRVQYF
NA	TRBJ1-6	NA	TRBV7-2	TGTGCCAGCAGCTTACTGGGGAGGACTAATTCACCCCTCCACTTT	CASSLLGRTNSPLHF
NA	TRBJ2-7	NA	TRBV5-4	TGTGCCAGCAGCTTGGCCACACAGGGATCTATCGAGCAGTACTTC	CASSLATQGSIEQYF
NA	TRBJ1-1	NA	TRBV14	TGTGCCAGCAGCCTAAACACCCTCGCTGAAGCTTTCTTT	CASSLNTLAEAFF
NA	TRBJ2-2	TRBD2	TRBV18	TGTGCCAGCTCACCTCCGCCCCCGGGGGGGCGTATCACCGGGGAGCTGTTTTTT	CASSPPPPGGRITGELFF
NA	TRBJ1-2	NA	TRBV5-1	TGCGCCAGCAGCTTGGACACGTCTAACTATGGCTACACCTTC	CASSLDTSNYGYTF
NA	TRBJ1-1	NA	TRBV15	TGTGCCACCAGCAGAGATGGAGAGCTGATGAACACTGAAGCTTTCTTT	CATSRDGELMNTEAFF
NA	TRBJ1-2	NA	TRBV29-1	TGCAGCGTTACAATTTTGAATGGCTACACCTTC	CSVTILNGYTF
once	TRBJ2-2	NA	TRBV7-8	TGTGCCAGCAGCTCGACGGTTAATCGGGGCACCGGGGAGCTGTTTTTT	CASSSTVNRGTGELFF
NA	TRBJ1-1	NA	TRBV28	TGTGCCAGCAGTTTACCCGGACAGCCTATGAACACTGAAGCTTTCTTT	CASSLPGQPMNTEAFF
NA	TRBJ2-7	TRBD2	TRBV15	TGTGCCACCAGCAGAGAGGGACTAGCGGGAGGCGAGCAGTACTTC	CATSREGLAGGEQYF
NA	TRBJ1-2	NA	TRBV2	TGTGCCAGCAAAGGAGACCGCCCCTCCTATGGCTACACCTTC	CASKGDRPSYGYTF
NA	TRBJ1-2	NA	TRBV5-1	TGCGCCAGCAGCTTGGGTCGTTTAGGGGCCCGAGGCTATGGCTACACCTTC	CASSLGRLGARGYGYTF
few	TRBJ1-1	NA	TRBV6-5	TGTGCCAGCAGTTCCTTTCAGCGGAACACTGAAGCTTTCTTT	CASSSFQRNTEAFF
NA	TRBJ2-2	NA	TRBV2	TGTGCCAGCAGCTTAACTAGCCTATCCACCGGGGAGCTGTTTTTT	CASSLTSLSTGELFF
NA	TRBJ2-2	NA	TRBV18	TGTGCCAGCTCACCACTCCCTAGCGATACCGGGGAGCTGTTTTTT	CASSPLPSDTGELFF
once	TRBJ2-7	NA	TRBV18	TGTGCCAGCTCACCACTCCCGGCGGAGAGCTCCTACGAGCAGTACTTC	CASSPLPAESSYEQYF
NA	TRBJ1-2	TRBD1	TRBV5-1	TGCGCCAGCAGTACCGGGACAGAGACCTATGGCTACACCTTC	CASSTGTETYGYTF
NA	TRBJ2-5	TRBD1	TRBV6-1	TGTGCCAGCAGTCTCGGACAGGGAGGTGAGACCCAGTACTTC	CASSLGQGGETQYF
NA	TRBJ2-1	TRBD2	TRBV2	TGTGCCTCAGGGGGACCGGGACTAGCGGCGAATGAGCAGTTCTTC	CASGGPGLAANEQFF
NA	TRBJ2-7	TRBD1	TRBV6-6	TGTGCCAGCAGTCTCTCTAGGACAGGGGTCGGCGAGCAGTACTTC	CASSLSRTGVGEQYF
NA	TRBJ2-5	NA	TRBV5-1	TGCGCCAGCAGTCTTCCGGTCCGGGAGACCCAGTACTTC	CASSLPVRETQYF
NA	TRBJ2-2	NA	TRBV28	TGTGCCAGCAGTTTGACGGGTCCGAACACCGGGGAGCTGTTTTTT	CASSLTGPNTGELFF
NA	TRBJ2-3	TRBD2	TRBV4-2	TGTGCCAGCAGCCTACGGACTAGCGGGAAAGATACGCAGTATTTT	CASSLRTSGKDTQYF
few	TRBJ1-6	TRBD1	TRBV19	TGTGCCAGTAGTATTTCCGGACAGGGTAAATCACCCCTCCACTTT	CASSISGQGKSPLHF
NA	TRBJ1-2	TRBD1	TRBV5-4	TGTGCCAGCAGCCGCCAGGGGGCGGAAGGCTACACCTTC	CASSRQGAEGYTF
once	TRBJ2-1	TRBD2	TRBV4-1	TGCGCCAGCAGCCAACCTCCGCTAGCGGGGACCTACAATGAGCAGTTCTTC	CASSQPPLAGTYNEQFF
NA	TRBJ2-3	NA	TRBV2	TGTGCCAGCAGTGGCGATACAGATACGCAGTATTTT	CASSGDTDTQYF
NA	TRBJ1-5	NA	TRBV6-1	TGTGCCAGCAGCCAAAATCAGCCCCAGCATTTT	CASSQNQPQHF
NA	TRBJ2-5	NA	TRBV5-1	TGCGCCAGCAGCTTGGGAGGGACTCAAGAGACCCAGTACTTC	CASSLGGTQETQYF
NA	TRBJ1-1	NA	TRBV4-1	TGCGCCAGCAGCCTAACCTCGTCCAGCACTGAAGCTTTCTTT	CASSLTSSSTEAFF
NA	TRBJ1-5	NA	TRBV7-2	TGTGCCAGCAGCTTAGTTTCGGCTCGGGGTGGTCAGCCCCAGCATTTT	CASSLVSARGGQPQHF
NA	TRBJ2-7	TRBD1	TRBV7-9	TGTGCCAGCAGCTTATCGGGACAGGCCTCCTACGAGCAGTACTTC	CASSLSGQASYEQYF
NA	TRBJ2-5	TRBD2	TRBV7-3	TGTGCCAGCAGCGCACTAGCGGAAGAGACCCAGTACTTC	CASSALAEETQYF
NA	TRBJ2-7	NA	TRBV6-1	TGTGCCAGCATTTCGAAAAGGACAGAGGACCACGAGCAGTACTTC	CASISKRTEDHEQYF
NA	TRBJ2-7	TRBD1	TRBV7-3	TGTGCCAGCAGCGGAACAGGGGGCGAGTCTTACTACGAGCAGTACTTC	CASSGTGGESYYEQYF
once	TRBJ1-2	NA	TRBV6-1	TGTGCCAGCAGTGAAAGTGGCAGATCCTATGGCTACACCTTC	CASSESGRSYGYTF
few	TRBJ2-2	NA	TRBV4-2	TGTGCCAGCAGGGAGGGTAGTGGGACTAACACCGGGGAGCTGTTTTTT	CASREGSGTNTGELFF
NA	TRBJ1-1	TRBD1	TRBV18	TGTGCCAGCTCACGGGACAGGGGATGGACTGAAGCTTTCTTT	CASSRDRGWTEAFF
NA	TRBJ2-2	NA	TRBV19	TGTGCCAGTAGCCCCTTCTTCGGGGAGGAGACCGGGGAGCTGTTTTTT	CASSPFFGEETGELFF
NA	TRBJ1-2	NA	TRBV7-2	TGTGCCAGCAGCTTAGCGGGGACAAGCCTCTATGGCTACACCTTC	CASSLAGTSLYGYTF
NA	TRBJ2-2	NA	TRBV30	TGTGCCTGGAGTCGGCAGAGCCTAGGCGGCGGGGAGCTGTTTTTT	CAWSRQSLGGGELFF
NA	TRBJ1-1	TRBD1	TRBV4-1	TGCGCCAGCAGCCAAGAGCAGGGGGCGCGCACTGAAGCTTTCTTT	CASSQEQGARTEAFF
NA	TRBJ1-5	NA	TRBV20-1	TGCAGTGCCGGGGGTCGCCAGCCCCAGCATTTT	CSAGGRQPQHF
NA	TRBJ2-7	NA	TRBV2	TGTGCCAGCAGTGTACGGGGATTAAGATTGGACTACGAGCAGTACTTC	CASSVRGLRLDYEQYF
NA	TRBJ1-4	NA	TRBV30	TGTGCCTGGAGTGGTAGGACTTCTACTTTTCGGGTAGAAAAACTGTTTTTT	CAWSGRTSTFRVEKLFF
NA	TRBJ1-5	NA	TRBV28	TGTGCCAGCAGCACCGGACAGAAATCTAGCAATCAGCCCCAGCATTTT	CASSTGQKSSNQPQHF
NA	TRBJ2-4	TRBD1	TRBV27	TGTGCCAGCAGTTCGGGGACAGGTCTCGCCAAAAACATTCAGTACTTC	CASSSGTGLAKNIQYF
NA	TRBJ2-1	NA	TRBV21-1	TGTGCCAGCATCTACCTAGCGGGGCGACCCTACAATGAGCAGTTCTTC	CASIYLAGRPYNEQFF
NA	TRBJ1-2	NA	TRBV5-1	TGCGCCAGCAGCAATGCTCAGGGTGGTGGCTACACCTTC	CASSNAQGGGYTF
NA	TRBJ2-1	NA	TRBV25-1	TGTGCCAGCAGTGGGATGACAGGAGGGCAGTTCTTC	CASSGMTGGQFF
NA	TRBJ1-1	NA	TRBV4-3	TGCGCCAGCAGCACCCGGACAGACACTGAAGCTTTCTTT	CASSTRTDTEAFF
NA	TRBJ2-1	TRBD2	TRBV6-4	TGTGCCAGCAGTGAAGGAGGACTAGCGGGATCCCTGCGCTCCTACAATGAGCAGTTCTTC	CASSEGGLAGSLRSYNEQFF
NA	TRBJ2-5	TRBD2	TRBV18	TGTGCCAGCTCACCCCGGACTAGCGGGGGGCGAGAGACCCAGTACTTC	CASSPRTSGGRETQYF